The 9 T cell receptor beta chains below were found in one sample sequenced in a study of blood T cell repertoires in COVID-19. Assay used: immunoSEQ multiplex PCR; TCRdb lists only in-frame clones, some missing. Of roughly 240,000 clones listed, approximately 80% are singletons. Sequencing was carried out using peripheral blood. The receptors were gathered from a woman aged 80 or over with acute or convalescent COVID-19.

This clone occurred many times. The chain joins TRBV19 to TRBJ2-1; maybe TRBD2 (7 bases). The CDR3 has 18 residues. The germline V gene encodes CDR1 LNHDA and CDR2 SQIVND (reference sequence). The V and J ends lost 4 bases and 0 bases respectively, with 19 bases between them. CDR3 residues: CASSKRGAGVDSYNEQFF. CDR3 in DNA: TGTGCCAGTAGTAAACGGGGGGCGGGAGTCGACTCCTACAATGAGCAGTTCTTC.

The gene calls are TRBV6-1 and TRBJ1-5; TRBD1 might be the D (6 bases). Germline V gives CDR1 MNHNS, CDR2 SASEGT. Trimming removed 0 bases at V and 4 bases at J, with 10 bases between. The CDR3 sequence is 15 residues long. CDR3 nucleotide sequence: TGTGCCAGCAGTGAAGCGCCGAGGGGGAATCAGCCCCAGCATTTT. Amino acids: CASSEAPRGNQPQHF.

This chain links TRBV5-1 with TRBJ2-7, with 7 bases lining up with TRBD2. The germline gives CDR1 SGHRS, CDR2 YFSETQ. The J segment lost 4 bases and the V segment lost 0 bases, leaving 7 bases of the junction unmatched. The length of the CDR3 is 15 residues. CDR3 in DNA: TGCGCCAGCAGCTTGGACCACCCTAGCGGTTACGAGCAGTACTTC. It yields the protein CASSLDHPSGYEQYF.

This clone was seen a handful of times. The rearrangement uses TRBV3-1 (or the pseudogene TRBV3-2) and TRBJ2-1; possible D gene TRBD2, 5 bases. The CDR3 is made up of 15 amino acids. Germline CDR1 is LGHDT and CDR2 is YNNKEL (reference sequence). V was clipped by 2 bases and J by 0 bases, with 8 bases between them. In DNA form, the CDR3 reads TGTGCCAGCAGCCAACGACTAAACTCCTACAATGAGCAGTTCTTC. This encodes CASSQRLNSYNEQFF.

The rearrangement links TRBV4-2 to TRBJ1-2; TRBD1 is a possible D gene (6 bases). Germline CDR1 LGHNA, CDR2 YNFKEQ. Deletions cut 1 base from V and 4 bases from J, with 10 bases between. This CDR3 has 14 amino acids. The CDR3 DNA follows: TGTGCCAGCAGCCAAGTTGGACAGCCCTATGGCTACACCTTC. Encoded protein: CASSQVGQPYGYTF.

The chain combines TRBV6-2 or TRBV6-3 with TRBJ2-6; 10 bases map to TRBD1. Germline V gene data show CDR1 as MNHEY and CDR2 as SVGEGT. With 6 bases clipped from V and 2 bases from J, the junction kept 7 bases outside the gene matches. The CDR3 extends over 17 amino acids. CDR3 sequence: CASSPGTGVAGANVLTF. In nucleotides, the CDR3 is TGTGCCAGCAGCCCCGGGACAGGGGTTGCTGGGGCCAACGTCCTGACTTTC.

A word on this clone: This sample also contains other DNA sequences that code for the same CDR3. The rearrangement uses TRBV6-2 or TRBV6-3 and TRBJ2-5; D uncertain. Per germline, CDR1 MNHEY and CDR2 SVGEGT. The CDR3 extends over 12 amino acids. V was pared by 2 bases and J by 5 bases, with 6 bases between. CDR3 sequence reads: CASSYPEETQYF. CDR3 DNA sequence: TGTGCCAGCAGTTACCCTGAGGAGACCCAGTACTTC.

The chain couples TRBV2 to TRBJ1-5; TRBD1 agrees at 9 bases. In germline, CDR1 is SNHLY, CDR2 FYNNEI. CDR3 size: 14 residues. V trimming: 4 bases; J trimming: 7 bases; junction bases outside the gene matches: 5. The CDR3 region has the DNA TGTGCCAGCAGTGGACAGGGGGAGGTCCAGCCCCAGCATTTT. Translated, it gives CASSGQGEVQPQHF.

V usage is TRBV4-2 and J usage is TRBJ2-1, with D possibly being TRBD2 (6 bases). The CDR3 is 16 residues long. V was shortened by 0 bases and J by 4 bases, with 13 bases between the two germline ends. The germline V gene encodes CDR1 LGHNA and CDR2 YNFKEQ. Here the CDR3 reads CASSQEPRGYYNEQFF. The CDR3 DNA sequence: TGTGCCAGCAGCCAAGAACCACGGGGGTATTACAATGAGCAGTTCTTC.